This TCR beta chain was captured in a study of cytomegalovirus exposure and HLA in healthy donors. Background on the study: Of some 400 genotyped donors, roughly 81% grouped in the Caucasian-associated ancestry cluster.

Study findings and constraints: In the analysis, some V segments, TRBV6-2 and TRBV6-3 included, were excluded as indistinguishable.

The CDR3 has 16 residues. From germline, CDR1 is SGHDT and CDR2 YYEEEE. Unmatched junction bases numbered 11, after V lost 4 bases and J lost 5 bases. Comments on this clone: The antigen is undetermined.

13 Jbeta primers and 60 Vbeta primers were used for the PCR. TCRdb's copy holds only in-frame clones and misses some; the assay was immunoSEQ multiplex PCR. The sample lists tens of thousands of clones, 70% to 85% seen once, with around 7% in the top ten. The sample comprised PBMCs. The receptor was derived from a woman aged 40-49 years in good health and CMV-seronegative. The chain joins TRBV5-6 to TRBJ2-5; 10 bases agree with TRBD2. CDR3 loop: CASSPLAGAPGETQYF. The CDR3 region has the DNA TGTGCCAGCAGCCCCCTAGCGGGGGCCCCGGGGGAGACCCAGTACTTC.